This T cell receptor (beta chain) was recovered during a study of CD8 T cells in Susac syndrome. With random hexamers, reverse transcription was performed on about 0.5 to 1 ug of RNA. Amplification of TCR beta CDR3 by immunoSEQ multiplex PCR spanned 54 Vbeta and 13 Jbeta. One entry per CDR3 protein results from TCRdb running MiXCR on the immunoSEQ multiplex PCR reads. The data contain about 210,000 distinct CDR3 sequences, over 90% of them singletons. Blood CD8+ and CD4+ T cells underwent high-throughput TCR beta sequencing. The length of the CDR3 is 14 residues. V lost 4 bases, J lost 13 bases, and 10 bases stayed unmatched. Germline assignment: CDR1 SGHTA and CDR2 FQGTGA.

The sequence came from a human donor with Susac syndrome. The sample taken for sequencing was CD4+ T cells from PBMCs. This chain links TRBV7-3 with TRBJ1-6; 7 nucleotides agree with TRBD1. The CDR3 region is CASSSGTVGYPLHF. CDR3 sequence (DNA): TGTGCCAGCAGCTCCGGGACAGTAGGATACCCCCTCCACTTT. The entire variable domain, with the rest obtained from reference TRBV7-3 and TRBJ1-6, is as follows: GAGVSQTPSNKVTEKGKYVELRCDPISGHTALYWYRQSLGQGPEFLIYFQGTGAADDSGLPNDRFFAVRPEGSVSTLKIQRTERGDSAVYLCASSSGTVGYPLHFGNGTRLTVT.